This is a list of T cell receptor beta chains from one sample in a study of shared clonotypes between healthy human individuals. Clones were sequenced by immunoSEQ multiplex PCR, and TCRdb holds only the in-frame ones, with some missing. The sample includes some 1.1 million clones, approximately 80% of them seen just once. Sequenced material: memory CD4+ T cells from PBMCs. The receptors were gathered from a young man in good health. Some clones in this sample may be carry-over from other donors' samples. CDR3s include the opening cysteine and the closing phenylalanine or tryptophan. Fields, in order: V gene, CDR3 length, CDR3 protein.

>TRBV28|15
CASSLGGQGRAEAFF
>TRBV4-2|16
CASSPDRDGFNTEAFF
>TRBV6-1|14
CASRALAAYNEQFF
>TRBV4-3|14
CASSQDGRNQPQHF
>TRBV7-6|16
CASSRLQGQDTDTQYF
>TRBV6-1|16
CASSVRTSGQWYEQYF
>TRBV10-3|12
CAISESREGYTF
>TRBV25-1|17
CASSEGKWSSYNSPLHF
>TRBV28|17
CASSFPLDGQHAGELFF
>TRBV7-3|14
CASSKDRYSYEQYF
>TRBV19|17
CASSIQGAPAGANVLTF
>TRBV5-1|15
CASSNRDRGGGEQYF
>TRBV2|13
CASSPSRGNTIYF
>TRBV5-1|13
CASSSGTNTEAFF
>TRBV10-2|15
CASSALGQGLGEAFF
>TRBV28|13
CASSLAGSREQFF
>TRBV5-1|16
CASSVMGQIMNTEAFF
>TRBV7-9|14
CASSLVAGIGEQFF
>TRBV9|14
CASSRTTGYNEQFF
>TRBV5-1|15
CASSWDPSGANVLTF
>TRBV30|12
CACPGLAGEQYF
>TRBV9|15
CASSPTGWGDTEAFF
>TRBV7-9|14
CASSQDRDNQPQHF
>TRBV5-1|17
CASSVLTSGRNYNEQFF
>TRBV18|13
CASSPTGGETQYF
>TRBV23-1|14
CASRKDTGPYEQYF
>TRBV4-2|14
CASSQDFRGTEAFF
>TRBV13|18
CASSLTGTASISTDTQYF
>TRBV30|13
CAWSYRGPQPQHF
>TRBV9|16
CASSPRGDRVPDTQYF
>TRBV7-9|12
CASSLGGQPQHF
>TRBV2|15
CASSPGTGVFDEQYF
>TRBV20-1|10
CSAVSNEQFF
>TRBV5-1|15
CASSLAMTGGGEQFF
>TRBV25-1|17
CASSEPPGIGDQETQYF
>TRBV28|13
CAIQAGGKYEQYF
>TRBV5-1|16
CASSLAGTGRGTEAFF
>TRBV28|15
CASSPLTGFGQPQHF
>TRBV18|14
CASSNQGGSQPQHF
>TRBV2|14
CASSELAGVETQYF
>TRBV4-1|17
CASSPITSGRGTGELFF
>TRBV11-2|16
CASSSIAGGPGYRQFF
>TRBV5-1|15
CASSMTGSGFYEQYF
>TRBV4-2|16
CASSQDHGVRSGELFF
>TRBV2|14
CASSKRLDGDEQFF
>TRBV4-1|15
CASSQREGATDTQYF
>TRBV7-9|14
CASSSTGSNEKLFF
>TRBV29-1|11
CSGRLGDGYTF
>TRBV20-1|11
CSARFSGEQFF
>TRBV6-1|15
CASILLAGGPNEQFF
>TRBV20-1|11
CSARNRETQYF